Following are 29 T cell receptor beta chains from one sample sequenced in a study of T cells in Graves' hyperthyroidism and ophthalmopathy (dated by TCRdb to between 2019 and 2020). The method behind the library was multiplex PCR. This sample was sequenced with an Illumina HiSeq 2000. The TCR beta CDR3 regions were amplified from RNA transcripts. The first round of RT-PCR for the TCR CDR3 was performed with the HTBI primer set and the Qiagen OneStep RT-PCR kit. The public reads were run again by TCRdb, first through fastp at Q25 and then through MiXCR, and only productive beta chains were kept. Every CDR3 protein is listed once, alongside the most common genes and DNA of its rows. The table for this sample lists 190,000 or so distinct CDR3 sequences; 15% to 20% of them were counted only once. Around two fifths of the sample belongs to the ten largest clones. The sample consisted of blood. The receptors originated from a man aged 40-55 years with Graves' hyperthyroidism.

This clonotype was detected only a few times. V and J are TRBV29-1 and TRBJ1-4; D gene uncertain. CDR3 length: 13 residues. V lost 6 bases and J 8 bases, leaving 16 bases between the germline ends. Germline V gives CDR1 SQVTM, CDR2 ANQGSEA. CDR3 coding DNA: TGCAGCGTGGCCCGAGGGTCGGGGGAAAAACTGTTTTTT. Translating gives CSVARGSGEKLFF.

This clonotype was recorded only once. A much larger clone is a single base away; this may be a read error. The rearrangement uses TRBV6-2 or TRBV6-3 and TRBJ1-5; D is ambiguous. V was pared by 4 bases and J by 1 base, with 11 bases between. CDR3 length equals 15 residues. CDR1 is MNHEY and CDR2 is SVGEGT in the germline V gene. CDR3 DNA sequence: TGTGCCAGCAGTTCCGGGAGCAACAGCAATCAGCCCCAGCATTTT. Its protein product is CASSSGSNSNQPQHF.

This clonotype was observed at least ten times. This chain connects TRBV5-1 to TRBJ1-1; maybe TRBD1 (6 bases). The germline V gene has CDR1 SGHRS and CDR2 YFSETQ. This CDR3 spans 15 amino acids. V was pared by 4 bases and J by 0 bases, with 13 bases between. The CDR3 DNA sequence: TGCGCCAGCAGCAATTACAGGGAGCTGAACACTGAAGCTTTCTTT. It codes for CASSNYRELNTEAFF.

This clonotype appeared many times. The chain couples TRBV28 to TRBJ2-5; 8 bases align to TRBD2. V lost 6 bases, J lost 2 bases, and 8 bases stayed unmatched. Germline V gene data show CDR1 as MDHEN and CDR2 as SYDVKM. The CDR3 has 15 amino acids. The CDR3 sequence: CASRPGGARQETQYF. DNA for the CDR3: TGTGCCAGCAGACCCGGGGGGGCGCGGCAAGAGACCCAGTACTTC.

The chain recombines TRBV6-1 with TRBJ2-6; 8 bases are a match to TRBD1. V was clipped by 5 bases and J by 0 bases; unmatched bases: 6. Per germline, CDR1 MNHNS and CDR2 SASEGT. This CDR3 has 17 amino acids. CDR3 DNA sequence: TGTGCCAGCAGTCGACAGGGGCGAAACTCTGGGGCCAACGTCCTGACTTTC. It translates to CASSRQGRNSGANVLTF.

This rearrangement joins TRBV6-1 to TRBJ1-3; 10 bases line up with TRBD1. Per germline, CDR1 MNHNS and CDR2 SASEGT. The CDR3 length is 16 residues. The J segment lost 0 bases and the V segment lost 5 bases, leaving 4 bases of the junction unmatched. The CDR3 reads CASSMGQGYSGNTIYF. The CDR3 DNA reads as TGTGCCAGCAGTATGGGACAGGGGTACTCTGGAAACACCATATATTTT.

This sequence joins TRBV15 and TRBJ1-4; possibly TRBD1 for D (5 bases). Germline V gene data show CDR1 as LNHNV and CDR2 as YYDKDF (reference sequence). CDR3 length equals 15 residues. Trimming stripped 2 bases from V and 6 bases from J, with 13 bases between. The CDR3 region has the DNA TGTGCCACCAGCAGACAGGGTTCGAGAGATGAAAAACTGTTTTTT. This translates into CATSRQGSRDEKLFF.

A few counts support this clonotype. A read error is possible here, since a much larger clone lies one base away. The rearrangement joins TRBV5-1 to TRBJ1-1, with a possible D match to TRBD1 (5 bases). Trimming stripped 3 bases from V and 10 bases from J, with 13 bases between. The CDR3 extends over 12 amino acids. Germline V gene data show CDR1 as SGHRS and CDR2 as YFSETQ. The CDR3 DNA follows: TGCGCCAGCAGCTGGGGGGGGGAGGCAGCTTTCTTT. Protein product: CASSWGGEAAFF.

This clonotype turned up a few times. A clone one base away is much larger, so this may be a read error. This chain uses TRBV5-1 with TRBJ1-1; 7 nucleotides align to TRBD1. The CDR3 is 13 residues long. Germline-derived CDR1 and CDR2 are SGHRS and YFSETQ. V trimming: 7 bases; J trimming: 5 bases; junction bases outside the gene matches: 8. The CDR3 loop is CASCMRGQTEAFF. The CDR3 nucleotides are TGCGCCAGCTGCATGAGGGGGCAAACTGAAGCTTTCTTT.

With regard to this clonotype: This may stem from a read error, because a much larger clone lies one nucleotide away. The rearrangement joins TRBV28 to TRBJ1-1; D call uncertain. The germline CDR1 and CDR2 sequences are MDHEN and SYDVKM. The CDR3 is made up of 13 amino acids. This chain's CDR3 is CGSSLKHPGEAFF. The CDR3 DNA is TGTGGCAGCAGTCTGAAGCACCCGGGGGAAGCTTTCTTT.

At least ten counts were recorded for this clonotype. This chain links TRBV20-1 with TRBJ1-5, with D tentatively TRBD1 (6 bases). The CDR3 contains 14 residues. V was trimmed by 5 bases and J by 0 bases, leaving 11 bases between them. Germline V CDR1 and CDR2: DFQATT, SNEGSKA (reference sequence). The CDR3 sequence: CSAGGDISNQPQHF. The CDR3 DNA is TGCAGTGCTGGCGGGGACATTAGCAATCAGCCCCAGCATTTT.

The table lists this clonotype with many counts. This rearrangement joins TRBV12-3 or TRBV12-4 to TRBJ2-1; possibly TRBD1 or TRBD2 for D (6 bases each). With 5 bases removed from V and 8 bases from J, the gap between germline ends came to 16 bases. The CDR3 covers 14 residues. CDR3 amino acids: CASSPGAGGYEQFF. DNA for the CDR3: TGTGCCAGCAGTCCGGGGGCCGGGGGATATGAGCAGTTCTTC.

At least ten counts were recorded for this clonotype. This sequence joins TRBV7-8 and TRBJ1-1, with D possibly TRBD1 on 6 matching bases. This CDR3 spans 16 amino acids. Germline V gene sequence: CDR1 SGHVS, CDR2 FQNEAQ. V was shortened by 0 bases and J by 0 bases, with 11 bases between the two germline ends. The CDR3 reads CASSLAARGMNTEAFF. The CDR3 bases are TGTGCCAGCAGCTTAGCGGCCAGGGGAATGAACACTGAAGCTTTCTTT.

The table lists this clonotype with many counts. The chain uses TRBV20-1 and TRBJ1-2, with D uncertain. This CDR3 contains 11 residues. V was trimmed by 0 bases and J by 10 bases, leaving 9 bases between them. Germline CDR1 and CDR2: DFQATT and SNEGSKA (reference sequence). The CDR3 spells CSAREGGYYTF. CDR3 sequence (DNA): TGCAGTGCTAGAGAGGGTGGCTACTACACCTTC.

In this sample, this clonotype turned up many times. J is TRBJ2-4 and V is TRBV7-2, with 7 bases lining up with TRBD2. Germline values: CDR1 SGHTA, CDR2 FQGNSA. V dropped 5 bases and J dropped 8; count of bases not matched to a gene: 12. The CDR3 extends over 15 amino acids. The chain's CDR3 is CASSPQGAGSDIQYF. The CDR3 DNA follows: TGTGCCAGCAGCCCCCAGGGAGCGGGGAGCGACATTCAGTACTTC.

This clonotype came up many times. The CDR3 sequence: CATGRLGSPLHF. For the CDR3, the DNA is TGTGCCACCGGGAGGCTGGGTTCACCCCTCCACTTT. This chain uses TRBV28 with TRBJ1-6; D gene unclear. From germline, CDR1 is MDHEN and CDR2 SYDVKM. The CDR3 has 12 amino acids. V was cut by 10 bases and J by 9 bases, with 13 bases left in between.

This clonotype came up many times. This chain links TRBV20-1 with TRBJ2-1, with a possible D match to TRBD2 (7 bases). Trimming left V 0 bases short and J 0 bases short, with 21 bases between. Germline CDR1 is DFQATT and CDR2 is SNEGSKA (reference sequence). This CDR3 has 19 residues. The CDR3 DNA reads as TGCAGTGCTAGAGATCGGAAAACGGGGGGCGGGAGCTCCTACAATGAGCAGTTCTTC. It is translated as CSARDRKTGGGSSYNEQFF.

The sample holds many counts of this clonotype. The rearrangement uses TRBV5-1 and TRBJ1-2, with no clear D. Germline V CDR1 and CDR2: SGHRS, YFSETQ. The CDR3 length is 17 residues. The V gene lost 3 bases and the J gene lost 1 base, with 19 bases spanning the gap. As DNA, the CDR3 is TGCGCCAGCAGCTCATCGGGCTCCGGGCTGTTTAACTATGGCTACACCTTC. Translating gives CASSSSGSGLFNYGYTF.

This clonotype was detected a few times. This chain's CDR3 is CASSLADRQGRFEQYF. The CDR3 coding sequence is TGTGCCAGCAGCTTAGCTGACCGGCAGGGTCGGTTCGAGCAGTACTTC. The rearrangement joins TRBV7-9 to TRBJ2-7, with a tentative D call TRBD1 (5 bases). Looked up from germline, CDR1 is SEHNR and CDR2 is FQNEAQ (reference sequence). This CDR3 is built from 16 residues. Trimming took 0 bases from V and 6 from J, leaving 18 bases between them.

In this sample, this clonotype turned up a few times. The V gene is TRBV6-6, the J gene TRBJ2-7; 9 bases fit TRBD1. Unmatched junction bases numbered 5, after V lost 2 bases and J lost 3 bases. There are 15 residues in the CDR3. Germline V gene data show CDR1 as MNHNY and CDR2 as SVGAGI (reference sequence). The CDR3 loop reads CASSYGGTGIYEQYF. The CDR3 DNA sequence: TGTGCCAGCAGTTACGGCGGGACAGGGATCTACGAGCAGTACTTC.

This rearrangement joins TRBV7-9 to TRBJ1-6; D gene ambiguous. The CDR3 consists of 15 residues. The germline gives CDR1 SEHNR, CDR2 FQNEAQ (reference sequence). The V end was cut by 3 bases, the J end by 7 bases, with 13 bases between. CDR3: CASSLEGIGNSPLHF. The CDR3 coding sequence is TGTGCCAGCAGCTTGGAAGGTATCGGAAATTCACCCCTCCACTTT.

This clonotype was counted a few times. The J gene is TRBJ1-2, the V gene TRBV7-2; 7 positions agree with TRBD1. V gave up 5 bases and J gave up 7 bases; unmatched junction bases: 4. The CDR3 contains 12 residues. Germline CDR1 reads SGHTA; CDR2 reads FQGNSA. CDR3 DNA sequence: TGTGCCAGCAGCAAAGACAGGGTTGGCTACACCTTC. Translated: CASSKDRVGYTF.

V is TRBV27 and J is TRBJ2-1; 12 bases fit TRBD2. This CDR3 has 18 residues. Germline loops: CDR1 MNHEY, CDR2 SMNVEV (reference sequence). The V and J ends lost 5 bases and 0 bases, in that order; junction bases with no gene match: 8. This chain's CDR3 is CASSELAGGFSSYNEQFF. Written as DNA, the CDR3 is TGTGCCAGCAGTGAACTAGCGGGGGGCTTCAGCTCCTACAATGAGCAGTTCTTC.

On this clonotype itself: It may be a read error: a sequence one base away is much more abundant. The rearrangement uses TRBV20-1 and TRBJ1-4; the match to TRBD1 covers 9 bases. Germline V gene data show CDR1 as DFQATT and CDR2 as SNEGSKA (reference sequence). CDR3 length: 14 amino acids. The CDR3 DNA reads as TGCAGTGCTAGCCGGACAGGGGTGGGTGAAAGACTGTTTTTT. Its translation is CSASRTGVGERLFF.

The sample holds a few counts of this clonotype. The chain employs TRBV5-8 and TRBJ2-5, with D uncertain. The CDR3 has 15 amino acids. Trimming cost V 4 bases and J 7 bases, with 20 bases left between them. CDR1 and CDR2 (germline): SGHTS, YDEGEE. The CDR3 DNA reads as TGTGCCAGCAGCATTAAGACAAAGGGATCTAGGACCCAGTACTTC. Protein product: CASSIKTKGSRTQYF. The full variable domain, its missing parts supplied by reference TRBV5-8 and TRBJ2-5, is EAGVTQSPTHLIKTRGQQATLRCSPISGHTSVYWYQQALGLGLQFLLWYDEGEERNRGNFPPRFSGRQFPNYSSELNVNALELEDSALYLCASSIKTKGSRTQYFGPGTRLLVL.

This rearrangement joins TRBV28 to TRBJ2-5; D is perhaps TRBD2 (7 bases). V lost 8 bases and J 5 bases, leaving 12 bases between the germline ends. CDR1 MDHEN and CDR2 SYDVKM come from the germline V gene. CDR3 size: 12 residues. CDR3 nucleotides: TGTGCCAGCGGGGGGGCCCTGGAGACCCAGTACTTC. It yields the protein CASGGALETQYF.

The rearrangement uses TRBV10-1 and TRBJ2-7; 12 bases agree with TRBD1. The CDR3 runs to 13 residues. Trimming took 7 bases from V and 8 from J; bases not matched to a gene: 6. CDR1 WNHNN and CDR2 SYGVQD come from the germline V gene (reference sequence). The CDR3 DNA sequence: TGCGCCAGCAACCGGGACAGGGGGCTGAAGCAGTACTTC. As protein: CASNRDRGLKQYF.

This clonotype has at least ten counts. This sequence joins TRBV9 and TRBJ2-1, with a tentative D call TRBD1 (5 bases). The CDR3 sequence is 13 residues long. The germline CDR1 and CDR2 sequences are SGDLS and YYNGEE. V lost 4 bases to trimming and J lost 5 bases, with 10 bases between them. CDR3 in DNA: TGTGCCAGCAGCACCGACAGTGACAATGAGCAGTTCTTC. Translated: CASSTDSDNEQFF.

This clonotype was counted ten times or more. The rearrangement links TRBV2 to TRBJ2-2; 9 nucleotides agree with TRBD1. Unmatched junction bases numbered 5, after V lost 6 bases and J lost 6 bases. Germline V gene sequence: CDR1 SNHLY, CDR2 FYNNEI. The length of the CDR3 is 14 residues. CDR3: CASRPGQGSGELFF. CDR3 bases: TGTGCCAGCAGACCGGGACAGGGCTCCGGGGAGCTGTTTTTT.